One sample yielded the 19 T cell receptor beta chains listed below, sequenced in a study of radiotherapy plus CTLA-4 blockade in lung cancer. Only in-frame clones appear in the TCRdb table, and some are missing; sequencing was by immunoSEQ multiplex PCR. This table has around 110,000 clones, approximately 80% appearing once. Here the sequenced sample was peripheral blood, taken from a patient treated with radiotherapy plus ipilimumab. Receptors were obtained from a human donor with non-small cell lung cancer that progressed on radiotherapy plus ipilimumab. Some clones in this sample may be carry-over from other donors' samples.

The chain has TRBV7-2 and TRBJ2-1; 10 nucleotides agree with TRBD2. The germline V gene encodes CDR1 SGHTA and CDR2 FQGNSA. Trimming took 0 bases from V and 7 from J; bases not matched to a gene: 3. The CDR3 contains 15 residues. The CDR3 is CASSLASGGWNEQFF. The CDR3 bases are TGTGCCAGCAGCTTAGCTAGCGGGGGGTGGAATGAGCAGTTCTTC.

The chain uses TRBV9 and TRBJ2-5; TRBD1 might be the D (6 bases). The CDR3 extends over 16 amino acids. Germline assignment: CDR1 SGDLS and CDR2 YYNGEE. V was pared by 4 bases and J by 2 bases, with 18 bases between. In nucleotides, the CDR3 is TGTGCCAGCAGCCCCCCCCGTACTAGGGGGCAAGAGACCCAGTACTTC. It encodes CASSPPRTRGQETQYF.

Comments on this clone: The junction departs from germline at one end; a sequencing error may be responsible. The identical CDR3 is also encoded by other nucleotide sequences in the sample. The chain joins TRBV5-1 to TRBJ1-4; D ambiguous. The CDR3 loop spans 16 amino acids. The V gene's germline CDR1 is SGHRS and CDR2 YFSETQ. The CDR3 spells CASSLVAVATNEKLFF. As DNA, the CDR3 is TGCGCCAGCAGCTTGGTCGCGGTTGCAACCAATGAAAAACTGTTTTTT.

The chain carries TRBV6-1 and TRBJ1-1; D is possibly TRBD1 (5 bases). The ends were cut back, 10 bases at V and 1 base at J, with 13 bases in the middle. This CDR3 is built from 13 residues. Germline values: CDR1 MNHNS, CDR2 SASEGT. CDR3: CANEKTENTEAFF. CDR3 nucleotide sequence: TGTGCCAACGAGAAGACAGAGAACACTGAAGCTTTCTTT.

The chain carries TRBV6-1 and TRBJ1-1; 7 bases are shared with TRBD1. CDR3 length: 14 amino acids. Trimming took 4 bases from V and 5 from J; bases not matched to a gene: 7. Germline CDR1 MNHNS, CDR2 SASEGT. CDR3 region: CASSATQGWTEAFF. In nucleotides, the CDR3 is TGTGCCAGCAGTGCCACACAGGGGTGGACTGAAGCTTTCTTT.

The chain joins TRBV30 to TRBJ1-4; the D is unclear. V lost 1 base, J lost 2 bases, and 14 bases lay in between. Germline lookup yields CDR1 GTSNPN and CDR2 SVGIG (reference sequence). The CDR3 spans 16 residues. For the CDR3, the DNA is TGTGCCTGGAGTGAGTCAAATAGAGGGACTAATGAAAAACTGTTTTTT. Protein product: CAWSESNRGTNEKLFF.

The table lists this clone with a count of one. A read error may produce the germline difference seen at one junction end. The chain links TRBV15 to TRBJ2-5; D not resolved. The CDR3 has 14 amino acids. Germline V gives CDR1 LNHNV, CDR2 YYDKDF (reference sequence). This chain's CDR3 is CATSRGTRQEPQYF. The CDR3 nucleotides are TGTGCCACCAGCAGAGGAACAAGGCAAGAGCCCCAGTACTTC.

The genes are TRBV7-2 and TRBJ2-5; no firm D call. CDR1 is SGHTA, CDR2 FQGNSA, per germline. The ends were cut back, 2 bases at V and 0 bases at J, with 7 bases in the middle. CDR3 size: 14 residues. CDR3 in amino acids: CASSLQSYQETQYF. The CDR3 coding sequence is TGTGCCAGCAGCTTACAATCGTACCAAGAGACCCAGTACTTC.

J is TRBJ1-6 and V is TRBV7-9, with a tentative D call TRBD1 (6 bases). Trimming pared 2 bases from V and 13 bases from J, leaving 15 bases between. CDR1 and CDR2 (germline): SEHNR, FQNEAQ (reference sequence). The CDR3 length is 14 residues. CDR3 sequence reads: CASSLNLGGGPLHF. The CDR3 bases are TGTGCCAGCAGCTTAAATTTGGGAGGGGGGCCCCTCCACTTT.

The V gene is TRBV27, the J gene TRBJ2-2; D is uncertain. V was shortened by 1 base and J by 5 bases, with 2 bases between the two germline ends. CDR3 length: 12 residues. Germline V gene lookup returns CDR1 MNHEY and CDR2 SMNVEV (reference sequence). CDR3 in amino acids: CASSLLTGELFF. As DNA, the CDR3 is TGTGCCAGCAGTTTATTAACCGGGGAGCTGTTTTTT.

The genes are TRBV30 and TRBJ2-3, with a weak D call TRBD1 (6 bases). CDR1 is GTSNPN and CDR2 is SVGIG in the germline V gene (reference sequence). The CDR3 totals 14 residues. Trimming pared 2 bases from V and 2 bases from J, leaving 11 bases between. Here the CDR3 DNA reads TGTGCCTGGAGTTTACAGGGCGCCACAGATACGCAGTATTTT. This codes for CAWSLQGATDTQYF. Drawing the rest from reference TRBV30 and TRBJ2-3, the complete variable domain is SQTIHQWPATLVQPVGSPLSLECTVEGTSNPNLYWYRQAAGRGLQLLFYSVGIGQISSEVPQNLSASRPQDRQFILSSKKLLLSDSGFYLCAWSLQGATDTQYFGPGTRLTVL.

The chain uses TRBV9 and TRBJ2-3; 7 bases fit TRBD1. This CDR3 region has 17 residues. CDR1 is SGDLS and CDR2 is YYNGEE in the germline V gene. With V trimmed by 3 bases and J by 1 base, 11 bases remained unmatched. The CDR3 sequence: CASSAPRDREGTDTQYF. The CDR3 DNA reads TGTGCCAGCAGCGCTCCCCGTGACAGGGAAGGCACAGATACGCAGTATTTT. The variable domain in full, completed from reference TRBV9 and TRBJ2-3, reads DSGVTQTPKHLITATGQRVTLRCSPRSGDLSVYWYQQSLDQGLQFLIQYYNGEERAKGNILERFSAQQFPDLHSELNLSSLELGDSALYFCASSAPRDREGTDTQYFGPGTRLTVL.

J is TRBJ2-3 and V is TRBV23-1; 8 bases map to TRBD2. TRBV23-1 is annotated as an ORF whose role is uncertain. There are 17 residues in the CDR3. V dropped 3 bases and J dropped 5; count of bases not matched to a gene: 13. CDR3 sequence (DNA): TGCGCCAGCAGTCACTCTACCCGGGGCGGGGGGCAAGATACGCAGTATTTT. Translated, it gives CASSHSTRGGGQDTQYF.

CDR3 protein: CASSLGAGESRNTIYF. DNA of the CDR3: TGTGCCAGCAGCTTAGGAGCAGGGGAAAGTCGAAACACCATATATTTT. The chain has TRBV7-9 and TRBJ1-3; D possibly corresponds to TRBD1 (6 bases). V was shortened by 1 base and J by 5 bases, with 15 bases between the two germline ends. The length of the CDR3 is 16 residues. The germline CDR1 and CDR2 sequences are SEHNR and FQNEAQ (reference sequence).

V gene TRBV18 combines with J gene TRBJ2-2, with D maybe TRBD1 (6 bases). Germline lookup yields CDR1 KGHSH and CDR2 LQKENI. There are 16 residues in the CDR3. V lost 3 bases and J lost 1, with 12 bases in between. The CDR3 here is CASSPPQGRNTGELFF. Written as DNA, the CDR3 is TGTGCCAGCTCACCCCCACAGGGTCGGAACACCGGGGAGCTGTTTTTT.

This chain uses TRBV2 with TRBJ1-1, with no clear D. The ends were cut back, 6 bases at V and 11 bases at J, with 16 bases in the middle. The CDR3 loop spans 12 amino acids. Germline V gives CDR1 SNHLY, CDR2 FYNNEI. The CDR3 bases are TGTGCCAGCAGCATCCAGACGGGTGGGGCTTTCTTT. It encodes CASSIQTGGAFF.

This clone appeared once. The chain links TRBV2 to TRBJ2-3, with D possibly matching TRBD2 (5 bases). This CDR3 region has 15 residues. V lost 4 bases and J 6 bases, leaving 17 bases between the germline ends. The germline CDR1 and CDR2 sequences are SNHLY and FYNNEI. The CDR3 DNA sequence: TGTGCCAGCAGTGGAAGCGCGCTTTCGGGGGATACGCAGTATTTT. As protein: CASSGSALSGDTQYF.

The CDR3 DNA reads TGTGCCTGGAGTGTAACGGGCGGCGAGCAGTACTTC. Encoded protein: CAWSVTGGEQYF. V usage is TRBV30 and J usage is TRBJ2-7; no firm D call. The V end was cut by 0 bases, the J end by 6 bases, with 9 bases between. CDR3 length: 12 residues. Germline assignment: CDR1 GTSNPN and CDR2 SVGIG (reference sequence). The variable domain in full, with the rest retrieved from reference TRBV30 and TRBJ2-7, is SQTIHQWPATLVQPVGSPLSLECTVEGTSNPNLYWYRQAAGRGLQLLFYSVGIGQISSEVPQNLSASRPQDRQFILSSKKLLLSDSGFYLCAWSVTGGEQYFGPGTRLTVT.

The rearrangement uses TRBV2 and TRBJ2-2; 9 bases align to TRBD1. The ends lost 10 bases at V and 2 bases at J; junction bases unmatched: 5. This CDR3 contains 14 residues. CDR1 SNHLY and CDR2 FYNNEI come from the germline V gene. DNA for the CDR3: TGTGCCACCAGGACAGGGGCTAACACCGGGGAGCTGTTTTTT. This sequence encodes CATRTGANTGELFF. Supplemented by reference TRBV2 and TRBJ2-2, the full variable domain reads EPEVTQTPSHQVTQMGQEVILRCVPISNHLYFYWYRQILGQKVEFLVSFYNNEISEKSEIFDDQFSVERPDGSNFTLKIRSTKLEDSAMYFCATRTGANTGELFFGEGSRLTVL.